Given below is one T cell receptor beta chain in context. Its specificity is not known. The sample originates from a study of molecular identifiers for immune sequencing clone quantification. Overall study context: The replicate experiment used RNA from 20,000 or 100,000 naive CD8 cells. This RNA was split into five aliquots, and four of them were sequenced.

Germline CDR1 and CDR2: SQVTM and ANQGSEA. The J segment lost 4 bases and the V segment lost 3 bases, leaving 7 bases of the junction unmatched. The CDR3 spans 14 residues. Study-level results: The share of molecules held by clones above 20 RNA copies was over 99% in effector cells and under 1% in naive cells. Identical TCR molecules that share a barcode could lead to an underestimation of highly expanded clone sizes.

MiXCR, applied by TCRdb to the PCR reads, yields one record per CDR3 protein. This table has 79,000 or so distinct CDR3 sequences, nearly 25% appearing once. Input material: naive CD8+ T cells from blood, with Jurkat cell RNA spiked in. Subset indicated: FACS-sorted CD8+CD4-CCR7+CD45RA+ naive T cells. This sequence originates from a human donor in good health. Some libraries in this study had Jurkat cell RNA spiked in. The chain recombines TRBV29-1 with TRBJ2-7, with TRBD1 matching over 9 bases. The CDR3 loop reads CSVDILGTGYEQYF. The CDR3 DNA sequence: TGCAGCGTTGATATATTGGGGACAGGGTACGAGCAGTACTTC.